The entry below gives a single T cell receptor (beta chain) sequence along with its context. A read error may produce the germline difference seen at one junction end. The record originates from a study of blood T cell repertoires in COVID-19. Study details: Material from acute and convalescent COVID-19 was sourced from the United States, Italy and Spain.

As handled by the study authors: Using reference gene primer amplification, nucleated cell counts were estimated. The protocol was immunoSEQ multiplex PCR, while the TCRdb copy is restricted to in-frame clones and leaves out a portion. For V, J and clone size, that table is used; D and trimming come from the DNA. Of over 85,000 clones detected, 70% to 90% appear once; the ten largest clones hold over 9.5%. Sequences were obtained from peripheral blood. This receptor was taken from a man aged 40-49 years with active or convalescent COVID-19.

The CDR3 sequence is CASSDTGAYRYTF. CDR3 coding DNA: TGTGCCAGCAGTGATACAGGGGCCTATCGCTACACCTTC. The chain uses TRBV2 and TRBJ1-2; TRBD1 agrees at 7 bases. This CDR3 has 13 residues. Germline assignment: CDR1 SNHLY and CDR2 FYNNEI.